This record looks at one T cell receptor beta chain sequence and its context. There is no known antigen for this receptor. Per-base qualities were not stored, and no clone one base away is much larger. This entry belongs to a study of blood T cell repertoires in COVID-19 (dated by TCRdb to about 2020). Turning to the overall study: The collaborator samples originated in the United States, Italy and Spain and spanned the acute and convalescent phases of COVID-19. The prospective study material was composed of cDNA or gDNA derived from T cells, B-cell-depleted T cells, or PBMCs. Deeply sampled blood TCRbeta repertoires from subjects exposed to, actively infected with, or recovered from COVID-19 were included in the dataset. The repertoires were released in a freely available public database intended as a resource for research on the immune response to SARS-CoV-2. Samples were obtained from the ongoing ImmuneRACE study (first 160 participants) and from about 1,300 subjects provided by 6 global collaborators. A de-identified subject ID, COVID-19 status, age in years and sex were almost always included in the sample metadata. Where available, HLA class I and class II types were obtained from metadata supplied by the sample provider rather than from assay-based typing. General findings and caveats noted by the study authors: How much clinical and demographic metadata was included differed by source and by participant, and the metadata was provided uncurated.

Per the germline V gene, SGHDN is the CDR1 and FVKESK is the CDR2. Taken from cysteine to phenylalanine, the CDR3 has 17 residues. CDR3 DNA is the only sequence kept; it has 51 bases, read in frame from the first base. V and J are trimmed by 2 bases and 1 base, and the gene matches miss 10 bases of the junction. One collaborating source in Seattle enrolled patients while the patients were actively infected and followed the patients over time throughout the course of disease. Each collaborating institution followed its own protocols to collect whole blood in K2EDTA tubes. For TCRbeta analysis, collaborators shipped samples in one of three forms: frozen whole blood, isolated PBMCs, or DNA extracted from either of those sample types. The immunoSEQ Assay, a bias-controlled multiplex PCR, was used to amplify TCRbeta CDR3 regions from genomic DNA. In the source study's methods: The number of nucleated cells in each sample was estimated from the amplification of reference gene primers within the assay. To quantify the absolute abundance of each unique TCRbeta CDR3 rearrangement, sequence reads were collapsed and filtered. Productive Simpson clonality was computed per sample as the square root of Simpson's diversity index over productive rearrangements. TCRdb took this table from immuneACCESS and kept in-frame rearrangements with V and J called. Such tables lack part of the clones; where checked against another copy, unresolved V genes explain under half of the gap, and the rest is unexplained. Clonal size and the V and J genes are those of that table, whereas D and trimming came from the DNA. For this sample there are approximately 70,000 clones; approximately 93% appear just once. About 2.5% of the sample is taken by the ten largest.

This clonotype originated in a man aged 45-65 years with COVID-19, enrolled during active disease. The material sequenced was peripheral blood. The chain is assembled from TRBV14 and TRBJ1-2; 7 middle bases align to TRBD1. The sequence in DNA is TGTGCCAGCAGCCAAAAAGCCACAGGGGTTGGTAACTATGGCTACACCTTC. Its translation reads: CASSQKATGVGNYGYTF.